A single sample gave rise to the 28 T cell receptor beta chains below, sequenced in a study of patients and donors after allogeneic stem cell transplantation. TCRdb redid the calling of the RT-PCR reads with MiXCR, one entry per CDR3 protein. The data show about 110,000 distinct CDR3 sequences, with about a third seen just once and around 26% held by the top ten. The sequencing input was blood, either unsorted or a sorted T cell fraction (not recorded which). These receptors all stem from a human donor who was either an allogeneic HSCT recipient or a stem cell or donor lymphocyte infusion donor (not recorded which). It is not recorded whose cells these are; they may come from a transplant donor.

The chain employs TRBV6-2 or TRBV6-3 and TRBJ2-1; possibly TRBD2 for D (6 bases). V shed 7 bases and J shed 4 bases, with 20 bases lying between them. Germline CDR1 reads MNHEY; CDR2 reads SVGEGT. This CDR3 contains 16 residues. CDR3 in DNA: TGTGCCAGCATCCCTGGGGGGACGGGGACGTACAATGAGCAGTTCTTC. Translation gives CASIPGGTGTYNEQFF.

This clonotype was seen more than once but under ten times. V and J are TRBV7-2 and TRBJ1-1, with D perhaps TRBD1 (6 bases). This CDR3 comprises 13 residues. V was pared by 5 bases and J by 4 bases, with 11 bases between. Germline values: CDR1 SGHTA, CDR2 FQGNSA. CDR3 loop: CASSATGTTEAFF. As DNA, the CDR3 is TGTGCCAGCAGCGCCACAGGGACCACTGAAGCTTTCTTT.

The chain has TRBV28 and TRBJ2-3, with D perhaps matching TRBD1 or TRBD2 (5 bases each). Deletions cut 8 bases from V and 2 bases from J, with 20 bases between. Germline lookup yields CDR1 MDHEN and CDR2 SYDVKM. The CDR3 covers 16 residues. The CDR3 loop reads CASDNRGQNPTDTQYF. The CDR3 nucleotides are TGTGCCAGCGACAACCGGGGCCAAAACCCCACAGATACGCAGTATTTT. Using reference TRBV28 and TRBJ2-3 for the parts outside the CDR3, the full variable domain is DVKVTQSSRYLVKRTGEKVFLECVQDMDHENMFWYRQDPGLGLRLIYFSYDVKMKEKGDIPEGYSVSREKKERFSLILESASTNQTSMYLCASDNRGQNPTDTQYFGPGTRLTVL.

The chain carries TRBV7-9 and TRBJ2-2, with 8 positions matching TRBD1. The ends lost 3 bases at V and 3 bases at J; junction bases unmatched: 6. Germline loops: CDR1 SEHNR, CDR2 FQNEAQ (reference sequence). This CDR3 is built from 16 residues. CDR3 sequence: CASSFYRGSYTGELFF. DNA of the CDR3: TGTGCCAGCAGCTTTTACAGGGGGAGTTACACCGGGGAGCTGTTTTTT. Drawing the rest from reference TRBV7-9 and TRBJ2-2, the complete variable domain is DTGVSQNPRHKITKRGQNVTFRCDPISEHNRLYWYRQTLGQGPEFLTYFQNEAQLEKSRLLSDRFSAERPKGSFSTLEIQRTEQGDSAMYLCASSFYRGSYTGELFFGEGSRLTVL.

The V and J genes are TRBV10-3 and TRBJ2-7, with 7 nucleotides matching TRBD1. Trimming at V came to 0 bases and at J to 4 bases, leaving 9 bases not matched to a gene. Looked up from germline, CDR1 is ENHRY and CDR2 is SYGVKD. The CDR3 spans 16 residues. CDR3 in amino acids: CAISESDLTGIYEQYF. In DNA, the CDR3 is TGTGCCATCAGTGAGTCGGACCTGACAGGGATTTACGAGCAGTACTTC.

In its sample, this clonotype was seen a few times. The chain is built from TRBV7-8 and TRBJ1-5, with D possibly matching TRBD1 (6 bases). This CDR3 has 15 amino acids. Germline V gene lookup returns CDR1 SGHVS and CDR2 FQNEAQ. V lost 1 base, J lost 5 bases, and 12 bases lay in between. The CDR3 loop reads CASSLGRGKDQPQHF. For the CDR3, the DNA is TGTGCCAGCAGCTTAGGTAGGGGGAAGGATCAGCCCCAGCATTTT.

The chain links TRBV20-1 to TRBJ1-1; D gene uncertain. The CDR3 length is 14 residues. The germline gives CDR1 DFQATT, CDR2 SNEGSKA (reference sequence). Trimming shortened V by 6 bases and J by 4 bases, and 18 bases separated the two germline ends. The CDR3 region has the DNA TGCAGTGCACCAGGCGCCTCCTTGGGCACTGAAGCTTTCTTT. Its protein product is CSAPGASLGTEAFF.

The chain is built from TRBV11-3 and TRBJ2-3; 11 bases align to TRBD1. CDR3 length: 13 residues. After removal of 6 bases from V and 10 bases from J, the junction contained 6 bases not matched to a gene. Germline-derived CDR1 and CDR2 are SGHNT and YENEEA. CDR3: CASSRDRGNPQYF. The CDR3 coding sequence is TGTGCCAGCAGTAGGGACAGGGGGAACCCGCAGTATTTT. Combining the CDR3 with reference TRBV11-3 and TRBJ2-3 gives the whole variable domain EAGVVQSPRYKIIEKKQPVAFWCNPISGHNTLYWYLQNLGQGPELLIRYENEEAVDDSQLPKDRFSAERLKGVDSTLKIQPAELGDSAVYLCASSRDRGNPQYFGPGTRLTVL.

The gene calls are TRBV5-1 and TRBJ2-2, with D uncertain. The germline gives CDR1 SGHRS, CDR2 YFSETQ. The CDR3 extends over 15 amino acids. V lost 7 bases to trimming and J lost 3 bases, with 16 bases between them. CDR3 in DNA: TGCGCCAGCCTACGGGCCCCCCGAGACACCGGGGAGCTGTTTTTT. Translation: CASLRAPRDTGELFF. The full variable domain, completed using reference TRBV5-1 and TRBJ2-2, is KAGVTQTPRYLIKTRGQQVTLSCSPISGHRSVSWYQQTPGQGLQFLFEYFSETQRNKGNFPGRFSGRQFSNSRSEMNVSTLELGDSALYLCASLRAPRDTGELFFGEGSRLTVL.

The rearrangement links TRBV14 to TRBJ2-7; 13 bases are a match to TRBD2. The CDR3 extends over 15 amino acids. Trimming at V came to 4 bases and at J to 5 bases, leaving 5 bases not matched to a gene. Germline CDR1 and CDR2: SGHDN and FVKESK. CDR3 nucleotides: TGTGCCAGCAGCCGTAGGGGGACTAGCGGGAACGAGCAGTACTTC. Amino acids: CASSRRGTSGNEQYF.

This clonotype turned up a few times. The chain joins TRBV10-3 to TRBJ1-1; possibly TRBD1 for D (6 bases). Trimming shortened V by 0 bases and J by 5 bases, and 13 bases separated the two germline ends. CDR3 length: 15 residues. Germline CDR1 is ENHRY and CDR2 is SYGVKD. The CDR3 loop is CAISESMGAVTEAFF. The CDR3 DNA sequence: TGTGCCATCAGTGAGTCGATGGGGGCGGTTACTGAAGCTTTCTTT.

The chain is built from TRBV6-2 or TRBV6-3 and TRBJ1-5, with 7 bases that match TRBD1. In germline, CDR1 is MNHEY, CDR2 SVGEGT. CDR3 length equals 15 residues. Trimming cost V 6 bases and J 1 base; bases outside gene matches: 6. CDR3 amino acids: CASSSRDRSNQPQHF. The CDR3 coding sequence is TGTGCCAGCAGCAGCCGGGACAGAAGCAATCAGCCCCAGCATTTT.

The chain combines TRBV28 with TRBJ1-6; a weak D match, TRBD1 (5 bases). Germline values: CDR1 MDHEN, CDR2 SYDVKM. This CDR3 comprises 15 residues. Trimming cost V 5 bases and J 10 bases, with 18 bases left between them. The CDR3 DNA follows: TGTGCCAGCAGTACTATCGGGGGTCTCGGCTCACCCCTCCACTTT. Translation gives CASSTIGGLGSPLHF.

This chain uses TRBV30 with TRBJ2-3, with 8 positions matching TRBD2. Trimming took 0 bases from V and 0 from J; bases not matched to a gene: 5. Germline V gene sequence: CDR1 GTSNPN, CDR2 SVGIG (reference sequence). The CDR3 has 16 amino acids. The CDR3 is CAWSVMPSGSTDTQYF. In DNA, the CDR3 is TGTGCCTGGAGTGTAATGCCTAGCGGGAGCACAGATACGCAGTATTTT. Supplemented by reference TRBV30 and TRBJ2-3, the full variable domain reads SQTIHQWPATLVQPVGSPLSLECTVEGTSNPNLYWYRQAAGRGLQLLFYSVGIGQISSEVPQNLSASRPQDRQFILSSKKLLLSDSGFYLCAWSVMPSGSTDTQYFGPGTRLTVL.

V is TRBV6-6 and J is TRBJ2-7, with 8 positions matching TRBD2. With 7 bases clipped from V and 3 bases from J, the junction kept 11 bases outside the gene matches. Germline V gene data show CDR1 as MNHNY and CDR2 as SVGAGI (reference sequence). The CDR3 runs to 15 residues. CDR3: CASTLSTSAYYEQYF. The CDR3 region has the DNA TGTGCCAGCACCCTTTCGACTAGCGCTTACTACGAGCAGTACTTC.

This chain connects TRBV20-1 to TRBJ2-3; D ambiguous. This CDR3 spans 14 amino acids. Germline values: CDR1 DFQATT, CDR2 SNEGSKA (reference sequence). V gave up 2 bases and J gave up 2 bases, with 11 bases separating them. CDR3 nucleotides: TGCAGTGCTAGAAGCCCCCTAGTCACAGATACGCAGTATTTT. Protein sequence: CSARSPLVTDTQYF.

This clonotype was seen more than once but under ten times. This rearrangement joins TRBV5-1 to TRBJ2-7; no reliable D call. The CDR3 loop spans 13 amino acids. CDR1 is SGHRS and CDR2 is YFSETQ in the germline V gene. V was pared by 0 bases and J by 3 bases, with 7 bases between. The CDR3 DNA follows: TGCGCCAGCAGCTTGGCCCTAAACTACGAGCAGTACTTC. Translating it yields CASSLALNYEQYF.

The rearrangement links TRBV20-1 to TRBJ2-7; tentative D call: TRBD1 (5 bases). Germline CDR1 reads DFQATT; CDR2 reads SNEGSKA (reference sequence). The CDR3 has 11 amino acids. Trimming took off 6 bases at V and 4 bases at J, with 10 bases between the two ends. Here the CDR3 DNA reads TGCAGTGCAGGGGCCGTTTACGAGCAGTACTTC. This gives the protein CSAGAVYEQYF.

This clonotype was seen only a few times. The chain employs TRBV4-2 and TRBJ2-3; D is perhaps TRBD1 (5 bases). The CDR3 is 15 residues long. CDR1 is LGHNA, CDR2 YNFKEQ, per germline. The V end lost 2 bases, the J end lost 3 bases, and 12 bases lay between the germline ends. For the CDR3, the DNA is TGTGCCAGCAGCCAACCATCAGGGTGGACAGATACGCAGTATTTT. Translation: CASSQPSGWTDTQYF.

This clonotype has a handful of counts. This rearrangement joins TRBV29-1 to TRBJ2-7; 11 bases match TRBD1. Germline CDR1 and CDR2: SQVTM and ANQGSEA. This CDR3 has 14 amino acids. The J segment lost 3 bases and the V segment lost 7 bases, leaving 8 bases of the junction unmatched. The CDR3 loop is CSAVIGTGGYEQYF. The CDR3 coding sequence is TGCAGCGCCGTGATAGGGACAGGGGGCTACGAGCAGTACTTC.

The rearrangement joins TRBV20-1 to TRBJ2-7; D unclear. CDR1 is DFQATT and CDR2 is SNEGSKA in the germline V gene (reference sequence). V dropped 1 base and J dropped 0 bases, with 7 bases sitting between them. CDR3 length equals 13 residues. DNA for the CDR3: TGCAGTGCTAGAGTCCACTCCTCCTACGAGCAGTACTTC. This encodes CSARVHSSYEQYF.

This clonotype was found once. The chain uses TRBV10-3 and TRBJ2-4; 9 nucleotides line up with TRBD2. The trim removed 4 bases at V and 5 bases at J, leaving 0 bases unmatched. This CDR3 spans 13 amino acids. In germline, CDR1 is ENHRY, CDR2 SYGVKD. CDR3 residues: CAISGTSENIQYF. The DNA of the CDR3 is TGTGCCATCAGTGGGACTAGCGAAAACATTCAGTACTTC.

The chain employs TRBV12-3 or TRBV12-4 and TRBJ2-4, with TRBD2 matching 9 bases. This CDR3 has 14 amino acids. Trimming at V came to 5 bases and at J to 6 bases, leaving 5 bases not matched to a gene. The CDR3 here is CASSHSGSGNIQYF. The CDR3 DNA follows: TGTGCCAGCAGTCATAGCGGGAGTGGAAACATTCAGTACTTC.

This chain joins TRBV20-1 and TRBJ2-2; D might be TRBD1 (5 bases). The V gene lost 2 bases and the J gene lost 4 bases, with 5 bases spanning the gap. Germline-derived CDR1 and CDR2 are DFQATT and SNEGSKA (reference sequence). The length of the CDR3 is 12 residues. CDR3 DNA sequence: TGCAGTGCTAGAACAGGCACCGGGGAGCTGTTTTTT. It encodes CSARTGTGELFF.

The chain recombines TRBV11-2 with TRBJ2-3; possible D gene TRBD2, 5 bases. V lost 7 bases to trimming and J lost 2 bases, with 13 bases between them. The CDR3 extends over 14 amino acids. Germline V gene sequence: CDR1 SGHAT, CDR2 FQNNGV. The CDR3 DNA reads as TGTGCCAGCATTCCGAGGACTCCCACAGATACGCAGTATTTT. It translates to CASIPRTPTDTQYF.

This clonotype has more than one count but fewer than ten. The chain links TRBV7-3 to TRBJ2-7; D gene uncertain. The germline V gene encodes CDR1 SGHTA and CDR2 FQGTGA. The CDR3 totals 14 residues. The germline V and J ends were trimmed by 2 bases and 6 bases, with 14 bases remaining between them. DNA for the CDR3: TGTGCCAGCAGCTTAGGCCCGTTAACGGGCGAGCAGTACTTC. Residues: CASSLGPLTGEQYF.

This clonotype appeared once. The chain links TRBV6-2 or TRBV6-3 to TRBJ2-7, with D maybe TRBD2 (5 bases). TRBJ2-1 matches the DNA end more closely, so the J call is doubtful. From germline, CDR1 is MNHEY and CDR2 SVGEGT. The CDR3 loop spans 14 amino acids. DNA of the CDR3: TGTGCCAGCAGTACCCCCAGCGGAGGCTACGAGCAGTTCTTC. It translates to CASSTPSGGYEQFF.

This CDR3 reads CASSYPGTSGTTDTQYF. The CDR3 DNA reads as TGTGCCAGCAGTTATCCCGGGACTAGCGGAACCACAGATACGCAGTATTTT. The chain uses TRBV6-2 or TRBV6-3 and TRBJ2-3; TRBD2 matches 11 bases. V lost 3 bases to trimming and J lost 2 bases; unmatched junction nucleotides: 7. The germline V gene has CDR1 MNHEY and CDR2 SVGEGT. CDR3 length equals 17 residues.